The source of this T cell receptor (beta chain) is a study of blood T cell repertoires in COVID-19 (TCRdb year 2020). About the full investigation: Samples covering the acute and convalescent phases of COVID-19 were provided by collaborators in the United States, Italy and Spain. A de-identified subject ID, COVID-19 status, age in years and sex were almost always included in the sample metadata. Deeply sampled blood TCRbeta repertoires from subjects exposed to, actively infected with, or recovered from COVID-19 were included in the dataset. The prospective study material was composed of cDNA or gDNA derived from T cells, B-cell-depleted T cells, or PBMCs. Samples came from the ongoing ImmuneRACE study (first 160 participants) plus 1,254 subjects from 6 global collaborators. The repertoires were released in a freely available public database meant as a resource for research on the immune response to SARS-CoV-2. Where available, HLA class I and class II types were taken from metadata supplied by the sample provider and were not determined by assay-based typing. What the authors observed across the whole study: The amount of clinical and demographic metadata varied by source and participant and was provided uncurated.

Each collaborating institution followed its own protocols to collect whole blood in K2EDTA tubes. For TCRbeta analysis, collaborators shipped samples as frozen whole blood, isolated PBMCs, or DNA extracted from either of those sample types. For this clone: The antigen it binds to is not known. One base away there is no much larger clone; base qualities are not given.

The CDR3 starts with the cysteine, ends with the phenylalanine, and has 13 residues. Here the CDR3 DNA is all that survives: 39 bases in frame from base 1. V drops 4 bases and J drops 1 base, leaving 7 bases in between. In the germline V gene, CDR1 corresponds to MDHEN and CDR2 to SYDVKM. TCRbeta CDR3 regions were amplified from genomic DNA by means of the immunoSEQ Assay, a bias-controlled multiplex PCR. In the original analysis: Nucleated cell counts per sample were estimated from amplification of reference gene primers within the assay. Sequence reads were collapsed and filtered to measure the absolute abundance of every unique TCRbeta CDR3 rearrangement. For each sample, productive Simpson clonality was calculated by taking the square root of Simpson's diversity index across productive rearrangements. Entries here come from immuneACCESS through TCRdb and include only in-frame sequences with V and J called. Some clones fail to appear in such tables; in the studies checked, an unresolved V gene covers under half of the shortfall, and the cause of the remainder is unknown. That table is the source of V, J and clone size, and D and trimming were worked out from the DNA. For this sample the table gives roughly 190,000 clones, of which approximately 89% were detected only once. Of the sample, more than 3% falls within the top ten clones.

The receptor comes from a man aged 65 to 85 with acute or convalescent COVID-19. Sample: peripheral blood. The chain joins TRBV28 to TRBJ1-1, with no confident D gene call. The sequenced DNA: TGTGCCAGCAGTTCCGGGGAGAACACTGAAGCTTTCTTT. This yields the protein CASSSGENTEAFF.